This T cell receptor (beta chain) was sequenced in a study of blood T cell repertoires in COVID-19. Measured with immunoSEQ multiplex PCR; TCRdb has only the in-frame clones, and not every one. Of 360,000 or so clones listed, roughly 90% are singletons. This CDR3 is built from 14 residues. V was pared by 3 bases and J by 2 bases, with 11 bases between. Germline lookup yields CDR1 SEHNR and CDR2 FQNEAQ (reference sequence). The chain employs TRBV7-9 and TRBJ2-7, with TRBD1 as a possible D gene (6 bases). The receptor was derived from a woman in her twenties or thirties who had been exposed to COVID-19. The sequenced sample consisted of PBMCs or T cells enriched from blood (not recorded which). The CDR3 DNA reads TGTGCCAGCAGCTTCAGGGGCAGCACCTACGAGCAGTACTTC. Translation gives CASSFRGSTYEQYF.